Presented here are 8 T cell receptor beta chains from one specimen sequenced in a study of shared clonotypes between healthy human individuals. TCRdb's copy holds only in-frame clones and misses some; the assay was immunoSEQ multiplex PCR. The sample includes 740,000 or so clones, roughly 72% of them seen just once. Sequencing was done on a sample of memory CD4+ T cells sorted from blood. Subset specified: CD45RA-negative fraction. The receptors derive from a young woman in good health.

The genes are TRBV5-4 and TRBJ1-4; tentatively, D is TRBD1 (6 bases). Between the trimmed V and J ends, which lost 1 base and 4 bases, there was a span of 14 bases. CDR1 is SGHNT, CDR2 YYREEE, per germline (reference sequence). The CDR3 is 16 residues long. The CDR3 here is CASSLRGVGGNEKLFF. CDR3 nucleotide sequence: TGTGCCAGCAGCTTGAGGGGGGTCGGGGGTAATGAAAAACTGTTTTTT.

The CDR3 region has the DNA TGTGCCAGCCAAGCGGGAGGGCGGCTCGGGGAGCAGTTCTTC. It is translated as CASQAGGRLGEQFF. The V and J genes are TRBV28 and TRBJ2-1, with TRBD2 matching over 10 bases. This CDR3 region has 14 residues. Trimming at V came to 8 bases and at J to 10 bases, leaving 11 bases not matched to a gene. The germline CDR1 and CDR2 sequences are MDHEN and SYDVKM.

V usage is TRBV28 and J usage is TRBJ2-7; D not resolved. Trimming left V 0 bases short and J 2 bases short, with 11 bases between. The length of the CDR3 is 15 residues. Germline CDR1 MDHEN, CDR2 SYDVKM. This CDR3 is CASSLWQVMPYEQYF. The DNA of the CDR3 is TGTGCCAGCAGTTTATGGCAGGTGATGCCCTACGAGCAGTACTTC.

The sample holds many counts of this clone. The chain recombines TRBV7-9 with TRBJ1-5, with a weak D call TRBD1 (6 bases). This CDR3 has 14 amino acids. Germline V lookup: CDR1 SEHNR, CDR2 FQNEAQ (reference sequence). With 4 bases removed from V and 4 bases from J, the gap between germline ends came to 11 bases. CDR3 in DNA: TGTGCCAGCAGCTCGACAGGCGCTAATCAGCCCCAGCATTTT. This gives the protein CASSSTGANQPQHF.

V and J are TRBV28 and TRBJ2-7; 7 bases are a match to TRBD2. The CDR3 is 12 amino acids. CDR1 is MDHEN, CDR2 SYDVKM, per germline. V was clipped by 6 bases and J by 4 bases; unmatched bases: 3. CDR3 in amino acids: CASRAGVYEQYF. CDR3 nucleotide sequence: TGTGCCAGCAGGGCGGGAGTTTACGAGCAGTACTTC.

This chain uses TRBV4-1 with TRBJ1-1, with D tentatively TRBD1 (5 bases). Germline CDR1 is MGHRA and CDR2 is YSYEKL. V was cut by 3 bases and J by 3 bases, with 11 bases left in between. CDR3 length: 14 residues. The CDR3 coding sequence is TGCGCCAGCAGCCAGCAAGACAGTTACACTGAAGCTTTCTTT. It yields the protein CASSQQDSYTEAFF.

V and J are TRBV19 and TRBJ2-7; D might be TRBD2 (6 bases). Trimming shortened V by 10 bases and J by 0 bases, and 16 bases separated the two germline ends. CDR1 is LNHDA, CDR2 SQIVND, per germline (reference sequence). The CDR3 is made up of 14 amino acids. In nucleotides, the CDR3 is TGTGCCATCGACGGGACTCCAAGCTCCTACGAGCAGTACTTC. Its protein product is CAIDGTPSSYEQYF. Variable domain in full (rest from reference TRBV19 and TRBJ2-7): DGGITQSPKYLFRKEGQNVTLSCEQNLNHDAMYWYRQDPGQGLRLIYYSQIVNDFQKGDIAEGYSVSREKKESFPLTVTSAQKNPTAFYLCAIDGTPSSYEQYFGPGTRLTVT.

This clone was seen more than once but under ten times. The sample has other DNA sequences that encode this CDR3 too. The chain uses TRBV2 and TRBJ1-5; 10 nucleotides match TRBD1. V lost 6 bases and J lost 5; bases outside the gene matches: 4. Germline loops: CDR1 SNHLY, CDR2 FYNNEI. The CDR3 is 14 residues long. The CDR3 loop is CASSRTGGYQPQHF. CDR3 DNA sequence: TGTGCCAGCAGCCGGACAGGGGGGTATCAGCCCCAGCATTTT.